Below, 5 T cell receptor beta chains from the same sample are listed, as sequenced in a study of CD8+ T cells in alopecia areata. RNA was extracted and reverse transcribed into cDNA as the sequencing template. Using immunoSEQ multiplex PCR, the repertoire was profiled, and TCRdb retains in-frame clones only, with some absent. The table shows over 200,000 clones, with 50% to 60% occurring only once. The sample in question was CD4+ T cells sorted from blood, obtained at week 0. The origin of the receptors is a human donor with alopecia areata.

V gene TRBV29-1 combines with J gene TRBJ2-1, with TRBD2 matching over 9 bases. Per the germline V gene, CDR1 is SQVTM and CDR2 is ANQGSEA. The CDR3 consists of 12 residues. Unmatched junction bases numbered 7, after V lost 6 bases and J lost 10 bases. In DNA, the CDR3 is TGCAGCGTCGGGGGACTAGCCCCCGAGCAGTTCTTC. This codes for CSVGGLAPEQFF.

The V and J genes are TRBV6-6 and TRBJ1-6; 8 bases map to TRBD1. V shed 5 bases and J 9 bases; nucleotides not matched to a gene: 6. The CDR3 extends over 14 amino acids. Germline CDR1 is MNHNY and CDR2 is SVGAGI (reference sequence). CDR3 nucleotide sequence: TGTGCCAGCAGTGTACAGGGGGATAGTTCACCCCTCCACTTT. It yields the protein CASSVQGDSSPLHF.

CDR3 bases: TGTGCCAGCAGTCCGGTTTCGGCCCTGCAAGAGACCCAGTACTTC. It is translated as CASSPVSALQETQYF. The chain uses TRBV25-1 and TRBJ2-5; D is unresolved. The ends were cut back, 5 bases at V and 2 bases at J, with 15 bases in the middle. The CDR3 has 15 residues. The germline V gene encodes CDR1 MGHDK and CDR2 SYGVNS.

The V call is TRBV5-4, the J call TRBJ2-5, with 7 bases matching TRBD2. The CDR3 is 14 residues long. V shed 1 base and J 3 bases; nucleotides not matched to a gene: 3. Germline V gene sequence: CDR1 SGHNT, CDR2 YYREEE (reference sequence). This CDR3 is CASSLRAGEETQYF. For the CDR3, the DNA is TGTGCCAGCAGCTTGCGGGCGGGAGAAGAGACCCAGTACTTC.

This chain connects TRBV5-6 to TRBJ1-2; the match to TRBD1 covers 11 bases. Germline CDR1 is SGHDT and CDR2 is YYEEEE. The ends lost 1 base at V and 4 bases at J; junction bases unmatched: 6. This CDR3 has 16 residues. CDR3 bases: TGTGCCAGCAGCTTGCCCCGGACAGGGGGCATCTATGGCTACACCTTC. This translates into CASSLPRTGGIYGYTF.